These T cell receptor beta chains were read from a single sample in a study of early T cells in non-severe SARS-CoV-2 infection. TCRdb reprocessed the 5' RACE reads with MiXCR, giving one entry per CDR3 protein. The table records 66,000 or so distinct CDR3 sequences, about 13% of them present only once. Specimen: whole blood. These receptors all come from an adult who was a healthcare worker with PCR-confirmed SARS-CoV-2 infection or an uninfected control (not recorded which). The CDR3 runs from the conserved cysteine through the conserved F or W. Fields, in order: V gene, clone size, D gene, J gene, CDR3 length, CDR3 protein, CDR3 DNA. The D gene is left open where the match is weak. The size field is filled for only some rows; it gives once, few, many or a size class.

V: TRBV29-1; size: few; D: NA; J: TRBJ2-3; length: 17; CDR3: CSVDDSPQGGWTDTQYF; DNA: TGCAGCGTTGATGATTCCCCTCAGGGGGGCTGGACAGATACGCAGTATTTT
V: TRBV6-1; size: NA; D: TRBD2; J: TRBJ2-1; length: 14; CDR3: CASASSGRMNEQFF; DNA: TGTGCCAGCGCCTCCAGCGGGAGGATGAATGAGCAGTTCTTC
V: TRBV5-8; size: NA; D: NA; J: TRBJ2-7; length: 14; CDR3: CASSLDRETYEQYF; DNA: TGTGCCAGCAGCTTGGATCGTGAGACCTACGAGCAGTACTTC
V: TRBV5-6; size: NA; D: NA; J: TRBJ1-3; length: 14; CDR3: CASSPGPGGNTIYF; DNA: TGTGCCAGCAGCCCGGGGCCGGGAGGAAACACCATATATTTT
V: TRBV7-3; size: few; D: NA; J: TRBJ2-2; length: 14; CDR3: CASRMIPNTGELFF; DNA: TGTGCCAGCAGAATGATACCGAACACCGGGGAGCTGTTTTTT
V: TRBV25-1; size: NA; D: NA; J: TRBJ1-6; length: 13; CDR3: CASSALTTSPLHF; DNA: TGTGCCAGCAGTGCCCTTACCACGTCACCCCTCCACTTT
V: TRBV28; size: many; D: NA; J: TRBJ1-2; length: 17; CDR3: CATSSIITLQVNYGYTF; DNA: TGTGCCACCTCTTCAATCATCACCTTACAGGTTAACTATGGCTACACCTTC
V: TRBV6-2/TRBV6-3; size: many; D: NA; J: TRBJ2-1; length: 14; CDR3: CASRDQSSYNEQFF; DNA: TGTGCCAGCAGGGACCAGAGCTCCTACAATGAGCAGTTCTTC
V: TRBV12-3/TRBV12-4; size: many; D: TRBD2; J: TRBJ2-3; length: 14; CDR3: CASSFGGRSDTQYF; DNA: TGTGCCAGCAGTTTTGGCGGGAGGTCAGATACGCAGTATTTT
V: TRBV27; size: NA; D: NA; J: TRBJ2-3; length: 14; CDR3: CASTSVLPTDTQYF; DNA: TGTGCCAGCACCTCGGTTCTCCCCACAGATACGCAGTATTTT
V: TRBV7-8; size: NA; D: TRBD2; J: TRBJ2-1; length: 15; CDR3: CASSLVSGGPYEQFF; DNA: TGTGCCAGCAGCTTAGTGTCGGGAGGGCCGTATGAGCAGTTCTTC
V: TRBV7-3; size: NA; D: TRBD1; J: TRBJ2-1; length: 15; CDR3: CASSGRGQGANEQFF; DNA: TGTGCCAGCAGCGGACGGGGACAGGGTGCAAATGAGCAGTTCTTC
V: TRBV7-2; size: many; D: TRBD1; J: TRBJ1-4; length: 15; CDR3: CASSQDRGKNEKLFF; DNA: TGTGCCAGCAGCCAGGACAGGGGCAAAAATGAAAAACTGTTTTTT
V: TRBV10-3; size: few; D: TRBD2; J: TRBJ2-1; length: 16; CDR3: CAIGLWTSGRANEQFF; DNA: TGTGCCATCGGACTCTGGACTAGCGGGAGGGCTAATGAGCAGTTCTTC
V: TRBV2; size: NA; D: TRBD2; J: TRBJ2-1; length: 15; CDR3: CASSQAGGPNNEQFF; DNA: TGTGCCAGCAGTCAAGCGGGAGGGCCGAACAATGAGCAGTTCTTC
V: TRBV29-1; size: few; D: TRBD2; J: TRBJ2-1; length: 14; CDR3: CSVVSGMSYNEQFF; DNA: TGCAGCGTTGTTAGCGGGATGTCCTACAATGAGCAGTTCTTC
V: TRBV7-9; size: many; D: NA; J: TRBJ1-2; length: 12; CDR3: CASSLESSGYTF; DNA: TGTGCCAGCAGCTTAGAGAGTTCTGGCTACACCTTC
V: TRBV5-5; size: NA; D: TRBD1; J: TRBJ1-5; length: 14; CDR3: CASSTRQGTQPQHF; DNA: TGTGCCAGCAGCACAAGACAGGGGACCCAGCCCCAGCATTTT
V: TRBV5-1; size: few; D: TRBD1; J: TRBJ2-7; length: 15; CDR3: CASSSGGTGSYEQYF; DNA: TGCGCCAGCAGTTCTGGCGGGACAGGAAGCTACGAGCAGTACTTC
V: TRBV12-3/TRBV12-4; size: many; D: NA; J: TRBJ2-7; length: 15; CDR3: CASSPQSGWTYEQYF; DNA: TGTGCCAGCAGTCCCCAGAGCGGGTGGACCTACGAGCAGTACTTC
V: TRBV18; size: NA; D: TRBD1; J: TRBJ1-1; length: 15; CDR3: CASSPGQVSNTEAFF; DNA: TGTGCCAGCTCACCAGGACAGGTTTCGAACACTGAAGCTTTCTTT
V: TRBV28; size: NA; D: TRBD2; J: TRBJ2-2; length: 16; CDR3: CASSLWSGRAAGELFF; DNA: TGTGCCAGCAGTTTATGGAGCGGGAGGGCAGCCGGGGAGCTGTTTTTT
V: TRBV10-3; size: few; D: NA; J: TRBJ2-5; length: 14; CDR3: CAISAQAGQETQYF; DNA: TGTGCCATCAGTGCTCAGGCGGGCCAAGAGACCCAGTACTTC
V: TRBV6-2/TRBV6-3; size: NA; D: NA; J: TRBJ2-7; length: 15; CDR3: CASSSPTPTEYEQYF; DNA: TGTGCCAGCAGTTCCCCCACCCCGACGGAATACGAGCAGTACTTC
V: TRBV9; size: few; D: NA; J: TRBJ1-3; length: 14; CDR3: CASSVDFPGNTIYF; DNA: TGTGCCAGCAGCGTAGACTTTCCTGGAAACACCATATATTTT
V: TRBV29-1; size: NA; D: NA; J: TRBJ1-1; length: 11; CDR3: CSVAQHQKAFF; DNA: TGCAGCGTCGCACAACATCAGAAAGCTTTCTTT
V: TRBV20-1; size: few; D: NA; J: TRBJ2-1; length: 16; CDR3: CSALATTGSRYNEQFF; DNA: TGCAGTGCACTAGCCACGACAGGCTCCAGGTACAATGAGCAGTTCTTC
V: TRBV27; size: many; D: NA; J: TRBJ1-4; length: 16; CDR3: CASSIQERKRGEKLFF; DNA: TGTGCCAGCAGTATTCAGGAGCGCAAAAGGGGTGAAAAACTGTTTTTT
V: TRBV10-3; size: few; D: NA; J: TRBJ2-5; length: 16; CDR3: CAISESVRAQQETQYF; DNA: TGTGCCATCAGTGAGTCTGTGAGGGCTCAACAAGAGACCCAGTACTTC
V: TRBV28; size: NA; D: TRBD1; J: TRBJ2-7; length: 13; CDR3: CASNPSGTGEQYF; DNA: TGTGCCAGCAACCCCTCCGGGACAGGCGAGCAGTACTTC
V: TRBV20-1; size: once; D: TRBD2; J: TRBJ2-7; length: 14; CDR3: CSARVAGTTYEQYF; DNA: TGCAGTGCTAGAGTAGCGGGTACCACCTACGAGCAGTACTTC
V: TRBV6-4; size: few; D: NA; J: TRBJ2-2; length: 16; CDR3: CASSDGGGLNTGELFF; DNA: TGTGCCAGCAGTGATGGAGGAGGATTGAACACCGGGGAGCTGTTTTTT
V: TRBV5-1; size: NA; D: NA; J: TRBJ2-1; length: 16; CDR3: CASSPGGIFRETEQFF; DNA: TGCGCCAGCAGCCCTGGTGGGATTTTCCGGGAAACTGAGCAGTTCTTC
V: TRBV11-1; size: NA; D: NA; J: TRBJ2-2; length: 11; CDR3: CASSFAGELFF; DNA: TGTGCCAGCAGCTTCGCCGGGGAGCTGTTTTTT
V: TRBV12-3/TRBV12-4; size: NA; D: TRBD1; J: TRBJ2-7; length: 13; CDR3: CASSFRGPDEQYF; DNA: TGTGCCAGCAGTTTCAGGGGGCCCGACGAGCAGTACTTC
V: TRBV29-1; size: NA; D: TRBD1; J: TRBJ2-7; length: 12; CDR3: CSAGTGVFEQYF; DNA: TGCAGCGCCGGGACAGGGGTTTTCGAGCAGTACTTC
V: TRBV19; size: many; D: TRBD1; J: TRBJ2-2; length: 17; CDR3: CATRSDTRRGQPGELFF; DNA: TGTGCCACCAGGAGCGACACACGCAGGGGGCAACCCGGGGAGCTGTTTTTT
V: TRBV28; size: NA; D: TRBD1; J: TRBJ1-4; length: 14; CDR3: CASSPGQGHEKLFF; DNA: TGTGCCAGCAGTCCCGGACAGGGCCACGAAAAGCTGTTTTTT
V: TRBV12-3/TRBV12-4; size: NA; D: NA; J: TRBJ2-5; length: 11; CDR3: CASKLQETQYF; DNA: TGTGCCAGCAAACTCCAAGAGACCCAGTACTTC
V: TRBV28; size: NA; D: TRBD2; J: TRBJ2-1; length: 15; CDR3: CASSLGLAGVHEQFF; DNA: TGTGCCAGCAGTCTCGGACTAGCGGGAGTTCACGAGCAGTTCTTC
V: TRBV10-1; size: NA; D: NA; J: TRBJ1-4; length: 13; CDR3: CASSSKPNEKLFF; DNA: TGCGCCAGCAGTAGTAAGCCTAATGAAAAACTGTTTTTT
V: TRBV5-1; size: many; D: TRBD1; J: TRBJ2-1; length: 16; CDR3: CASTITGTGPNQQQFF; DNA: TGCGCCAGCACTATAACCGGGACAGGGCCTAACCAACAGCAGTTCTTC
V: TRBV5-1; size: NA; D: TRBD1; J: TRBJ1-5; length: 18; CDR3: CASSSHRDREYVNQPQHF; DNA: TGCGCCAGCAGCTCCCACCGGGACAGGGAATATGTCAATCAGCCCCAGCATTTT
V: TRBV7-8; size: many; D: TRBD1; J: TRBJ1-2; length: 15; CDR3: CASSLGQGQAYGYTF; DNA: TGTGCCAGCAGCTTAGGACAGGGGCAGGCCTATGGCTACACCTTC
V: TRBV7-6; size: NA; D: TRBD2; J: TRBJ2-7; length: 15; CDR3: CASSPIPGGLGEQYF; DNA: TGTGCCAGCAGCCCAATTCCCGGGGGGTTGGGGGAGCAGTACTTC
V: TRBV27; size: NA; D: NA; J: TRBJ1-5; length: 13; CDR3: CASQARDNQPQHF; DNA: TGTGCGTCACAAGCGAGGGACAATCAGCCCCAGCATTTT
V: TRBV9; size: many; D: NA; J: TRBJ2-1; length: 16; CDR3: CASSVVDSAFYNEQFF; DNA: TGTGCCAGCAGCGTAGTAGATTCTGCCTTTTACAATGAGCAGTTCTTC
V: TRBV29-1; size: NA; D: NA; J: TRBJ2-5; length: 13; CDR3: CSVDRSPGETQYF; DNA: TGCAGCGTTGACAGGAGCCCCGGAGAGACCCAGTACTTC
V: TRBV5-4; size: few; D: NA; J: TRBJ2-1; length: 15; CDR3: CASTIDPSSYNEQFF; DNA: TGTGCCAGCACCATAGACCCGAGCTCCTACAATGAGCAGTTCTTC
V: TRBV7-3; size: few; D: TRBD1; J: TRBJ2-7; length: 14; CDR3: CASSSSGGPGEQYF; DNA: TGTGCCAGCAGCTCCTCAGGGGGCCCGGGCGAGCAGTACTTC
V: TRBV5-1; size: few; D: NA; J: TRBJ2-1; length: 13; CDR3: CAAQPPGNNEQFF; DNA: TGCGCCGCGCAACCTCCGGGAAACAACGAGCAGTTCTTC
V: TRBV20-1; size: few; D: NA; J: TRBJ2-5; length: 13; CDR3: CSASSANQETQYF; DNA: TGCAGTGCTTCTAGCGCGAACCAAGAGACCCAGTACTTC
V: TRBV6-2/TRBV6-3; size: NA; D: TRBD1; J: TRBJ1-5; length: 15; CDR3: CASSPQGAQNQPQHF; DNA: TGTGCCAGCAGTCCACAGGGGGCGCAAAATCAGCCCCAGCATTTT
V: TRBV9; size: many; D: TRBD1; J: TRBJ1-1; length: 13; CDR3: CASSVRTGAEAFF; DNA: TGTGCCAGCAGCGTAAGGACAGGGGCCGAAGCTTTCTTT
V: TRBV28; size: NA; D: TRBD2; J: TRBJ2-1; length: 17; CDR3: CASSFPLAGDSYNEQFF; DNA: TGTGCCAGCAGTTTCCCACTAGCGGGAGACTCCTACAATGAGCAGTTCTTC